The clone carrying this T cell receptor beta chain was counted between two and nine times. PCR involved 60 Vbeta and 13 Jbeta primers. Clones were read by immunoSEQ multiplex PCR, and TCRdb kept only the in-frame ones, dropping some. The sample shows about 200,000 clones, about 76% of them seen only once. The sample is drawn from a study of cytomegalovirus exposure and HLA in healthy donors. V shed 3 bases, J shed 4 bases, and the junction held 9 bases outside the gene matches. CDR1 and CDR2 (germline): SGDLS, YYNGEE. There are 16 residues in the CDR3. The TCR sequence derives from a male donor in good health and CMV-seropositive. Material for sequencing was PBMCs. This sequence joins TRBV9 and TRBJ2-1; 8 bases match TRBD1. CDR3 in amino acids: CASSAPQGAGYNEQFF. For the CDR3, the DNA is TGTGCCAGCAGCGCCCCTCAGGGGGCGGGTTACAATGAGCAGTTCTTC.